This is a list of T cell receptor beta chains from one sample in a study of blood T cell repertoires in COVID-19. Here immunoSEQ multiplex PCR was the method, and the copy in TCRdb shows in-frame clones only, minus some. Among just over 300,000 clones listed, around 90% were seen once. The sequencing sample was made of PBMCs or T cells enriched from blood (not recorded which). The receptors were sampled from a woman aged 18-29 years who had recovered from COVID-19. Each CDR3 is given with its conserved first and last residue. D genes are given only for firm matches. Size is omitted from some rows. Given values are once, few, many or a class for expanded clones.

j_gene | abundance | v_gene | d_gene | CDR3nt | CDR3aa
TRBJ2-7 | once | TRBV27 | TRBD1 | TGTGCCAGCACAAAACAGGGGGCCAGAGAGCAGTACTTC | CASTKQGAREQYF
TRBJ1-6 | . | TRBV2 | TRBD1 | TGTGCCAGCATAACCCGACAGGGAATTTCACCCCTCCACTTT | CASITRQGISPLHF
TRBJ1-6 | . | TRBV11-2 | . | TGTGCCAGCACGGTTGCAGGACTGTATTCACCCCTCCACTTT | CASTVAGLYSPLHF
TRBJ1-4 | few | TRBV7-2 | . | TGTGCCAGCAGCCCGACGCCCGGGTTTGAAAAACTGTTTTTT | CASSPTPGFEKLFF
TRBJ1-2 | . | TRBV4-1 | TRBD1 | TGCGCCAGCAGCCCAGAGCCTGGGACAGGGGAGGGGTATGGCTACACCTTC | CASSPEPGTGEGYGYTF
TRBJ2-7 | once | TRBV7-2 | . | TGTGCCAGCAGCGTGATGGGTTCCGGTGATAGCGTGAGCTCCTACGAGCAGTACTTC | CASSVMGSGDSVSSYEQYF
TRBJ1-5 | . | TRBV27 | TRBD1 | TGTGCCAGCAGTCCCGACAGGGGAGGGTATCAGCCCCAGCATTTT | CASSPDRGGYQPQHF
TRBJ1-2 | . | TRBV10-1 | . | TGCGCCAGCAGAGAGACGGTATCCTATGGCTACACCTTC | CASRETVSYGYTF
TRBJ1-6 | . | TRBV6-6 | . | TGTGCCAGCAGAATGGAGAGCTCCTATAATTCACCCCTCCACTTT | CASRMESSYNSPLHF
TRBJ2-5 | . | TRBV27 | TRBD2 | TGTGCCAGCAGTTTATCTCTAGCGGGGGGGGAGACCCAGTACTTC | CASSLSLAGGETQYF
TRBJ2-7 | . | TRBV2 | TRBD2 | TGTGCCAGCAGGGCGACTAGCGGGGGGTACGAGCAGTACTTC | CASRATSGGYEQYF
TRBJ2-7 | . | TRBV6-5 | . | TGTGCCAGCAGTTACTCGGGGGGTAACGAGCAGTACTTC | CASSYSGGNEQYF
TRBJ1-1 | . | TRBV7-3 | . | TGTGCCAGCAGCAGAGACAGTAACACTGAAGCTTTCTTT | CASSRDSNTEAFF
TRBJ2-3 | . | TRBV7-2 | . | TGTGCCAGCAGCCGGACTAGCACAGATACGCAGTATTTT | CASSRTSTDTQYF
TRBJ1-2 | . | TRBV7-9 | . | TGTGCCAGCAGCTTAGTAGCAGGGGATGTAGATGGCTACACCTTC | CASSLVAGDVDGYTF
TRBJ1-2 | . | TRBV6-2/TRBV6-3 | TRBD1 | TGTGCCAGCAGTACCGGGACAGGAGTCTTGGCTGATGGCTACACCTTC | CASSTGTGVLADGYTF
TRBJ2-7 | . | TRBV28 | TRBD2 | TGTGCCAGCAGTTCGCCGACTAGCGGGAGCGGGTCCTACGAGCAGTACTTC | CASSSPTSGSGSYEQYF
TRBJ1-5 | . | TRBV28 | TRBD1 | TGTGCCAGCAGTCCCATGACAGGGGACGGTCAGCCCCAGCATTTT | CASSPMTGDGQPQHF
TRBJ2-7 | . | TRBV6-5 | TRBD1 | TGTGCCAGCAGTTACGGAAGACAGGGGCCTAGGTACGAGCAGTACTTC | CASSYGRQGPRYEQYF
TRBJ2-3 | . | TRBV4-1 | TRBD2 | TGCGCCAGCAGCTCCCAATCCGGGACTAGCGGGAGACTGGATACGCAGTATTTT | CASSSQSGTSGRLDTQYF
TRBJ2-7 | . | TRBV7-2 | . | TGTGCCAGCAGCCCCAGAAGCTACGAGCAGTACTTC | CASSPRSYEQYF
TRBJ1-1 | . | TRBV7-2 | . | TGTGCCAGCAGCTTTGGTCCGGCAGGGCAAGGTACTGAAGCTTTCTTT | CASSFGPAGQGTEAFF
TRBJ2-7 | . | TRBV29-1 | . | TGCAGCGTTGCCGACAGGACCTCAACCTACGAGCAGTACTTC | CSVADRTSTYEQYF
TRBJ2-7 | . | TRBV3-1/TRBV3-2 | . | TGTGCCAGCAGCCGGAGGACCGGCGTTTGGGAGCAGTACTTC | CASSRRTGVWEQYF
TRBJ2-7 | . | TRBV24-1 | . | TGTGCCACCAGTAATTCCTTCGGGTACGAGCAGTACTTC | CATSNSFGYEQYF
TRBJ2-7 | . | TRBV29-1 | TRBD1 | TGCAGCGTGAACGACAGGGGGACGCAGTACTTC | CSVNDRGTQYF
TRBJ1-1 | few | TRBV4-2 | . | TGTGCCAGCAGCCAAGGTGGGGAGGGGACTGAAGCTTTCTTT | CASSQGGEGTEAFF
TRBJ1-1 | . | TRBV5-6 | . | TGTGCCAGCAGCAGACAAATGAACACTGAAGCTTTCTTT | CASSRQMNTEAFF
TRBJ2-5 | . | TRBV5-6 | TRBD2 | TGTGCCAGCAGCCACTGGACTAGCGGGGGCATCAAGAGATCGACCCAGTACTTC | CASSHWTSGGIKRSTQYF
TRBJ1-1 | . | TRBV4-3 | . | TGCGCCAGCAGCCAAGAAGAGGGGAACACTGAAGCTTTCTTT | CASSQEEGNTEAFF
TRBJ2-3 | . | TRBV20-1 | TRBD2 | TGCAGTGCCAGTGGTCGCGGACTAGCGGGGGCGACAGATACGCAGTATTTT | CSASGRGLAGATDTQYF
TRBJ1-2 | . | TRBV5-1 | . | TGCGCCAGCAGCTCACAGGGTTGGGTAGACTATGGCTACACCTTC | CASSSQGWVDYGYTF
TRBJ2-5 | . | TRBV3-1/TRBV3-2 | . | TGTGCCAGCAGCGAACGCAGGGGAGAGGAGACCCAGTACTTC | CASSERRGEETQYF
TRBJ1-2 | . | TRBV12-3/TRBV12-4 | . | TGTGCCAGCAGTTTACGTCCCCTCTATGGCTACACCTTC | CASSLRPLYGYTF
TRBJ2-7 | . | TRBV5-1 | . | TGCGCCAGCAGCTTGAACCGGGGTACCTACGAGCAGTACTTC | CASSLNRGTYEQYF
TRBJ1-1 | . | TRBV5-5 | . | TGTGCCAGCAGCGCACGAGTGACTGAAGCTTTCTTT | CASSARVTEAFF
TRBJ2-1 | . | TRBV28 | . | TGTGCCAGCAGCCAGAATTACAATGAGCAGTTCTTC | CASSQNYNEQFF
TRBJ1-3 | . | TRBV13 | . | TGTGCCAGCAGCTTAGTTTCGGTCTTGGGCCTCTCTGGAAACACCATATATTTT | CASSLVSVLGLSGNTIYF
TRBJ1-1 | . | TRBV28 | TRBD1 | TGTGCCAGCAGTCCCCCAAACAGGGGATGGGGCACTGAAGCTTTCTTT | CASSPPNRGWGTEAFF
TRBJ2-1 | . | TRBV27 | TRBD1 | TGTGCCAGCAGTTCCGGGACAGGGGGATCGCGTGAGCAGTTCTTC | CASSSGTGGSREQFF
TRBJ2-2 | . | TRBV11-2 | TRBD2 | TGTGCCAGCAGCTTAGAGGCTAGCGGGGAGTTCACCGGGGAGCTGTTTTTT | CASSLEASGEFTGELFF
TRBJ2-1 | few | TRBV4-2 | TRBD2 | TGTGCCAGCAGCCAACTAGCGGGAGGGCCCAATGAGCAGTTCTTC | CASSQLAGGPNEQFF
TRBJ2-3 | . | TRBV10-3 | . | TGTGCCATCAGATACCAAAGGGGGTCAGATACGCAGTATTTT | CAIRYQRGSDTQYF
TRBJ1-5 | . | TRBV18 | TRBD1 | TGTGCCAGCTCACCCCAGACAGGGGTTCGTCTTAGGGCCCAGCATTTT | CASSPQTGVRLRAQHF
TRBJ2-4 | . | TRBV9 | . | TGTGCCAGCAGCCTATCCGGGGAGGTAAACATTCAGTACTTC | CASSLSGEVNIQYF
TRBJ1-5 | . | TRBV7-9 | . | TGTGCCAGCAGCCCTCCCGGGGGTGAGAGCAATCAGCCCCAGCATTTT | CASSPPGGESNQPQHF
TRBJ2-5 | . | TRBV29-1 | . | TGCAGCGTCCAAGTTGGCAGGGGCGGTCCAGGGACCCAGTACTTC | CSVQVGRGGPGTQYF
TRBJ2-7 | . | TRBV6-2/TRBV6-3 | TRBD2 | TGTGCCAGCAGTCGGATTCGCGGGGGTCGGAGCTCCTACGAGCAGTACTTC | CASSRIRGGRSSYEQYF
TRBJ1-2 | . | TRBV6-5 | . | TGTGCCAGCAGTTATCTCCAGGGGACCTATGGCTACACCTTC | CASSYLQGTYGYTF
TRBJ2-1 | . | TRBV7-8 | . | TGTGCCAGCAGCTTAGTCCAGGGCAGGCTTACTAGCACTGAGCAGTTCTTC | CASSLVQGRLTSTEQFF
TRBJ2-7 | . | TRBV19 | . | TGTGCCAGTAGTAGCGACTCAGGGTTGTCGCAGTACTTC | CASSSDSGLSQYF